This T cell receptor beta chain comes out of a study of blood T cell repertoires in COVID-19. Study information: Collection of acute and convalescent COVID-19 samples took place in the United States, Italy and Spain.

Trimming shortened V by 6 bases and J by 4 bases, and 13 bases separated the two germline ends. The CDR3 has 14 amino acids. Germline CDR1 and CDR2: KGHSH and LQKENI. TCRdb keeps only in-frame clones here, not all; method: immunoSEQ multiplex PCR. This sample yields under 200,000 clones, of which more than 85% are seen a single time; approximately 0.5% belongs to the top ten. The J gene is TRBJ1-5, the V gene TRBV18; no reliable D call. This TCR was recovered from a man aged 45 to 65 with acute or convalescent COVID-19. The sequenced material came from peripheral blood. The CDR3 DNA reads TGTGCCAGCTCTCCGGTTTCGCGAAATCAGCCCCAGCATTTT. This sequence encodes CASSPVSRNQPQHF.